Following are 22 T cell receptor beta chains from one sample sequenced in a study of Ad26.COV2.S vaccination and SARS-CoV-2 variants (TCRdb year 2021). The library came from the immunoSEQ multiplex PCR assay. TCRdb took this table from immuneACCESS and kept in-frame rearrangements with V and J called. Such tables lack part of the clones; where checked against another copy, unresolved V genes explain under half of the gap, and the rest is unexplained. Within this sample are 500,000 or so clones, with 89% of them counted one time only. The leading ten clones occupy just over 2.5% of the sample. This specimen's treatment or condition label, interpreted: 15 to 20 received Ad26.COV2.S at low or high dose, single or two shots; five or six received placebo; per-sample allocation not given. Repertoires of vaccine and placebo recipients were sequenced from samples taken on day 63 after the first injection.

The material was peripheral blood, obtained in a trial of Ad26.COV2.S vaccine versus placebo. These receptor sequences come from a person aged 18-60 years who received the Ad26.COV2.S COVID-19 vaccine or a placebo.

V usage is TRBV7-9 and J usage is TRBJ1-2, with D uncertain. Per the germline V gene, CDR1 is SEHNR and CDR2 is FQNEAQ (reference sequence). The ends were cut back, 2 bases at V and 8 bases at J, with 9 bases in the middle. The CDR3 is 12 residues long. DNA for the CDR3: TGTGCCAGCAGCTTAAGCGGGGAGGGCTACACCTTC. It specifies CASSLSGEGYTF.

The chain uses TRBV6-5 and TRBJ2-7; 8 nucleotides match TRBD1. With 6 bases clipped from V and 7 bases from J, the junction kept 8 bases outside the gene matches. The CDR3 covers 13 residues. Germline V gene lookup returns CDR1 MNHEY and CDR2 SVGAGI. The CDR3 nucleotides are TGTGCCAGCAGGACAGGGGACCTTTGGGAGCAGTACTTC. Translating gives CASRTGDLWEQYF.

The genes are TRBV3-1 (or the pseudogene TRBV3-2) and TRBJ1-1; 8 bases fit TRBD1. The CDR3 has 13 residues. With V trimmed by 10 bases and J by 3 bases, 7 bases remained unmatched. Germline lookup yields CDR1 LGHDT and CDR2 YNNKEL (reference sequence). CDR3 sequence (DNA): TGTGCCACCACGGACAGGGACGACACTGAAGCTTTCTTT. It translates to CATTDRDDTEAFF.

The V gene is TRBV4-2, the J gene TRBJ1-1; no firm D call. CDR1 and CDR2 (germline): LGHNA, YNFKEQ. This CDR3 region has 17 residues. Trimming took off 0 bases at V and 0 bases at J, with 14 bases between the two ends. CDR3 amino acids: CASSQDSGRSMNTEAFF. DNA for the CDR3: TGTGCCAGCAGCCAAGATTCGGGGAGAAGCATGAACACTGAAGCTTTCTTT.

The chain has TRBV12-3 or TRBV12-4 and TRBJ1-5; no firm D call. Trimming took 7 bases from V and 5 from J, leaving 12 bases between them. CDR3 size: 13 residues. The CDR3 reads CASTQDLDQPQHF. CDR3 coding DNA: TGTGCCAGCACGCAGGATTTAGATCAGCCCCAGCATTTT.

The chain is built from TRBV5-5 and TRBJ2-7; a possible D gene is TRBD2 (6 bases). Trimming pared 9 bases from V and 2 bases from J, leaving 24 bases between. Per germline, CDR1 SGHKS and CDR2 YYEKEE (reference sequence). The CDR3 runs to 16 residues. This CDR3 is CATAEGGQGGTYEQYF. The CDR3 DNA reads TGTGCCACCGCTGAGGGAGGCCAGGGAGGAACCTACGAGCAGTACTTC.

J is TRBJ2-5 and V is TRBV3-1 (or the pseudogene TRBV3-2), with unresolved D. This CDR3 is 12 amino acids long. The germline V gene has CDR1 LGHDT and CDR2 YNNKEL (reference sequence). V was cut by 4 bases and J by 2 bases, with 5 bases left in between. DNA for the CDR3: TGTGCCAGCAGCCGCCAACAAGAGACCCAGTACTTC. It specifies CASSRQQETQYF.

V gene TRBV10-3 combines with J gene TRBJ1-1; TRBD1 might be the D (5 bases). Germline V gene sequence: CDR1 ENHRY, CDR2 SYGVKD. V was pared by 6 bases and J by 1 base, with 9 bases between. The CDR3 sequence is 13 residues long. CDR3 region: CAIRAGKNTEAFF. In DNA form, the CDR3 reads TGTGCCATCAGGGCAGGGAAGAACACTGAAGCTTTCTTT.

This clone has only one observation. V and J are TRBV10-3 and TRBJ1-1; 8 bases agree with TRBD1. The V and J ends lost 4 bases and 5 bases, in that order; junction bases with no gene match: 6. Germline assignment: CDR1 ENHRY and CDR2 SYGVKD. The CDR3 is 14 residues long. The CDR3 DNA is TGTGCCATCAGTGGGACAGGGCGCAGGACTGAAGCTTTCTTT. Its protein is CAISGTGRRTEAFF.

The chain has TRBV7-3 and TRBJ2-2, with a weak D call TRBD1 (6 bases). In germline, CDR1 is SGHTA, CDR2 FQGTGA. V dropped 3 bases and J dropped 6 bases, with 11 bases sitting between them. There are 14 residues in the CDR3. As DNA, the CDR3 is TGTGCCAGCAGCTTTTGGGGGCCTCCCGGGGAGCTGTTTTTT. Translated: CASSFWGPPGELFF.

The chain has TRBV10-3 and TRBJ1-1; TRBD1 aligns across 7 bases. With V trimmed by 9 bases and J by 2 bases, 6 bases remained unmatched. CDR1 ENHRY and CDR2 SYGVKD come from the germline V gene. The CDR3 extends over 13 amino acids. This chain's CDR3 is CAIGTDLNTEAFF. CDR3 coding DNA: TGTGCCATAGGGACAGACCTTAACACTGAAGCTTTCTTT.

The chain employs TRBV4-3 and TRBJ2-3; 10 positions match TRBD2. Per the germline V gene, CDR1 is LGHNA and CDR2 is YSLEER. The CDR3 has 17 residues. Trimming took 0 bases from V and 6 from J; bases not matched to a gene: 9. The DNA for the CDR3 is TGCGCCAGCAGCCAAGAAAGGAAGCGGGGGGGTTCTGATACGCAGTATTTT. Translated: CASSQERKRGGSDTQYF.

CDR3 sequence: CASSLASRVDTQYF. The CDR3 region has the DNA TGTGCCAGCAGCTTAGCTTCTAGAGTAGATACGCAGTATTTT. The gene calls are TRBV7-2 and TRBJ2-3; D is ambiguous. V lost 0 bases and J 5 bases, leaving 9 bases between the germline ends. This CDR3 is 14 amino acids long. Germline assignment: CDR1 SGHTA and CDR2 FQGNSA.

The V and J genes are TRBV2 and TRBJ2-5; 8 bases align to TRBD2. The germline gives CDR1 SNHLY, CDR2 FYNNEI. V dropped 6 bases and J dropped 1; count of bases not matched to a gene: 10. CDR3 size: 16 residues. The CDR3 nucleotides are TGTGCCAGCAGCCCGGGAGGGAGGACGCCCCAAGAGACCCAGTACTTC. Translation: CASSPGGRTPQETQYF.

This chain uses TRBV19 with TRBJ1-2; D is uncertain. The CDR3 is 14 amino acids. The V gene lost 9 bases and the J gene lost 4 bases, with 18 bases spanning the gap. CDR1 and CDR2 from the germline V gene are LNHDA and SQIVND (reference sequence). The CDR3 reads CASVTGGLGYGYTF. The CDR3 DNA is TGTGCCAGCGTCACGGGCGGGTTGGGCTATGGCTACACCTTC. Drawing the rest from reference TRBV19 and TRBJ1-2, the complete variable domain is DGGITQSPKYLFRKEGQNVTLSCEQNLNHDAMYWYRQDPGQGLRLIYYSQIVNDFQKGDIAEGYSVSREKKESFPLTVTSAQKNPTAFYLCASVTGGLGYGYTFGSGTRLTVV.

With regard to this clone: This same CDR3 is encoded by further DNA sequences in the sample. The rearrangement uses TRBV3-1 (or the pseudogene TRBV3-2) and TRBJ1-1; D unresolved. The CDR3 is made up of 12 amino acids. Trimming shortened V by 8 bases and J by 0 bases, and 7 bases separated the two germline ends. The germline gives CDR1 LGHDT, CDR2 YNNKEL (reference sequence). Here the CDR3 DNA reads TGTGCCAGCTCCCAAGTGAACACTGAAGCTTTCTTT. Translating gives CASSQVNTEAFF.

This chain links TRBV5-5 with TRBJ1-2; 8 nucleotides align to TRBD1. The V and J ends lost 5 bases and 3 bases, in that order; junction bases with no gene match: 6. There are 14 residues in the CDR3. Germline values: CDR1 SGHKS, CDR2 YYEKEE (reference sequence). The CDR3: CASREGTGDYGYTF. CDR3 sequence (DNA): TGTGCCAGCAGGGAAGGGACAGGAGACTATGGCTACACCTTC.

Written as DNA, the CDR3 is TGTGCCAGCATCCAGGGGAGAAACTATGGCTACACCTTC. It is translated as CASIQGRNYGYTF. V is TRBV6-1 and J is TRBJ1-2; perhaps TRBD1 as D (6 bases). This CDR3 has 13 amino acids. Trimming cost V 7 bases and J 2 bases, with 11 bases left between them. Germline CDR1 is MNHNS and CDR2 is SASEGT.

The DNA of the CDR3 is TGCGCCAGCAGCCGAAACAATAGGGGCGGGGAAGCTTTCTTT. It codes for CASSRNNRGGEAFF. J is TRBJ1-1 and V is TRBV4-1; D is perhaps TRBD1 (5 bases). Germline V CDR1 and CDR2: MGHRA, YSYEKL. V lost 4 bases and J 8 bases, leaving 17 bases between the germline ends. This CDR3 is built from 14 residues.

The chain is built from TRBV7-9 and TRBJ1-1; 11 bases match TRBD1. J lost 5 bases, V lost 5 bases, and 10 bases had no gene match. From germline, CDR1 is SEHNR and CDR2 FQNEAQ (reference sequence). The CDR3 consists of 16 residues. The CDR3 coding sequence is TGTGCCAGCAGCCTCGTTGGGGACAGGGGGAGGACTGAAGCTTTCTTT. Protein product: CASSLVGDRGRTEAFF.

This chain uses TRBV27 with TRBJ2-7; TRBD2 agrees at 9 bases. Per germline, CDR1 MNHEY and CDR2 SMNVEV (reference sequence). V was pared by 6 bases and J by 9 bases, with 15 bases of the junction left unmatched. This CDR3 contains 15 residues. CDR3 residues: CASRAASGTPGGQYF. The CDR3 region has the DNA TGTGCCAGCAGGGCTGCTAGCGGGACCCCGGGTGGGCAGTACTTC.

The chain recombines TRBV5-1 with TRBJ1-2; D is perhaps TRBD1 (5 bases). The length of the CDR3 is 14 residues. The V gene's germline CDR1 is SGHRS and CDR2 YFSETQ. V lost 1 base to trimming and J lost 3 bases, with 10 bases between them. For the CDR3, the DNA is TGCGCCAGCAGCTTGTGGGGGAAGGACTATGGCTACACCTTC. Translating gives CASSLWGKDYGYTF.